These T cell receptor beta chains were read from a single sample in a study of blood T cell repertoires in COVID-19. Produced via immunoSEQ multiplex PCR; TCRdb's table is partial and in-frame only. The sample lists roughly 99,000 clones; 70% to 80% were seen once. Specimen: peripheral blood. The receptors originated from a woman of 80 years or more with active or convalescent COVID-19. CDR3s include the opening cysteine and the closing phenylalanine or tryptophan. A D gene is named only where the DNA matches it firmly. Where a row states a size, it is once, few, many or the class of an expanded clone; other rows omit it.

v_call	d_call	clone_size	j_call	cdr3_aa	cdr3_nt
TRBV7-3	TRBD2	.	TRBJ2-5	CASSLAAGGPKGETQYF	TGTGCCAGCAGCTTAGCAGCGGGAGGGCCAAAGGGGGAGACCCAGTACTTC
TRBV18	TRBD1	once	TRBJ1-2	CASSPQGATTYGYTF	TGTGCCAGCTCACCCCAGGGGGCGACGACCTATGGCTACACCTTC
TRBV5-1	TRBD1	.	TRBJ1-4	CASSFGTGGEKLFF	TGCGCCAGCAGCTTTGGGACAGGGGGTGAAAAACTGTTTTTT
TRBV25-1	TRBD1	.	TRBJ1-1	CASRSRDRGVSEAFF	TGTGCCAGCAGATCCCGCGACAGGGGGGTCTCGGAAGCTTTCTTT
TRBV24-1	.	.	TRBJ2-1	CATSDSPLRDEQFF	TGTGCCACCAGTGATTCCCCGCTGCGGGATGAGCAGTTCTTC
TRBV5-8	.	.	TRBJ2-3	CASSFRGADTQYF	TGTGCCAGCAGCTTTCGCGGAGCAGATACGCAGTATTTT
TRBV23-1	.	.	TRBJ2-3	CWKGVLRLLTDTQYF	TGCTGGAAGGGGGTTTTACGGTTACTCACAGATACGCAGTATTTT
TRBV7-7	.	.	TRBJ2-1	CASSPLGTPYNEQFF	TGTGCTAGCAGCCCCCTAGGGACACCTTACAATGAGCAGTTCTTC
TRBV6-5	.	.	TRBJ2-7	CASRDPLPGAYEQYF	TGTGCCAGCAGGGATCCACTCCCCGGAGCCTACGAGCAGTACTTC
TRBV10-2	.	.	TRBJ2-3	CACGDTQYF	TGCGCCTGCGGAGATACGCAGTATTTT
TRBV6-1	TRBD1	.	TRBJ2-7	CASSEPGTGVYEQYF	TGTGCCAGCAGTGAGCCCGGGACAGGGGTGTACGAGCAGTACTTC
TRBV5-1	TRBD2	.	TRBJ2-1	CASSLGLAGGVGEQFF	TGCGCCAGCAGCTTGGGCCTAGCGGGAGGAGTGGGTGAGCAGTTCTTC
TRBV7-9	.	.	TRBJ1-4	CASSFRTSNEKLFF	TGTGCCAGCAGCTTCCGGACAAGTAATGAAAAACTGTTTTTT
TRBV5-1	TRBD1	once	TRBJ1-4	CASSSRPGQGVTNEKLFF	TGCGCCAGCAGCTCACGCCCGGGACAGGGGGTAACTAATGAAAAACTGTTTTTT
TRBV2	.	few	TRBJ1-1	CASKGQLNTEAFF	TGTGCCAGCAAAGGACAGTTGAACACTGAAGCTTTCTTT
TRBV5-1	TRBD2	.	TRBJ2-7	CASSTTAGTSPYEQYF	TGTGCCAGCAGCACCACTGCCGGGACTAGCCCCTACGAGCAGTACTTC
TRBV5-1	.	.	TRBJ2-1	CASSYTDFSSYNEQFF	TGCGCCAGCAGCTACACCGACTTCAGCTCCTACAATGAGCAGTTCTTC
TRBV6-5	TRBD1	.	TRBJ2-1	CASSYPTGGAGNEQFF	TGTGCCAGCAGTTACCCGACAGGGGGCGCCGGCAATGAGCAGTTCTTC
TRBV6-2/TRBV6-3	.	.	TRBJ1-5	CASSYIGGRQPQHF	TGTGCCAGCAGTTACATTGGGGGCCGTCAGCCCCAGCATTTT
TRBV6-5	TRBD2	few	TRBJ2-2	CAVLAVHTGELFF	TGTGCCGTACTAGCGGTTCACACCGGGGAGCTGTTTTTT
TRBV4-3	TRBD2	.	TRBJ2-1	CASSQEPAGAAYNEQFF	TGCGCCAGCAGCCAAGAGCCAGCGGGAGCCGCCTACAATGAGCAGTTCTTC
TRBV10-3	.	.	TRBJ1-4	CAINRDIKEKLFF	TGTGCCATCAACAGGGACATTAAGGAAAAACTGTTTTTT
TRBV5-6	.	many	TRBJ2-7	CASSLGLAVGPYEQYF	TGTGCCAGCAGCTTGGGTTTGGCCGTTGGGCCCTACGAGCAGTACTTC
TRBV5-1	TRBD1	.	TRBJ1-1	CASSLQGDTEAFF	TGCGCCAGCAGCTTACAGGGGGACACTGAAGCTTTCTTT
TRBV6-5	.	once	TRBJ2-7	CASSRAGRGKEQYF	TGTGCCAGCAGCAGGGCCGGGAGAGGGAAGGAGCAGTACTTC
TRBV10-1	TRBD1	.	TRBJ1-1	CASSGARGLDTEAFF	TGCGCCAGCAGTGGGGCGAGGGGGCTGGACACTGAAGCTTTCTTT
TRBV5-5	TRBD2	.	TRBJ2-1	CASSLGRGLAGLTRGNEQFF	TGTGCCAGCAGCTTGGGGAGAGGACTAGCGGGACTTACCCGGGGGAATGAGCAGTTCTTC
TRBV5-4	.	.	TRBJ2-5	CASSLAAGQETQYF	TGTGCCAGCAGCTTGGCGGCAGGTCAGGAGACCCAGTACTTC
TRBV19	TRBD1	.	TRBJ1-4	CASRRQGFSSNEKLFF	TGTGCCAGTAGGAGACAGGGCTTTTCTTCTAATGAAAAACTGTTTTTT
TRBV7-9	.	.	TRBJ1-4	CASSIGATNEKLFF	TGTGCCAGCAGCATAGGAGCAACTAATGAAAAACTGTTTTTT
TRBV7-9	.	.	TRBJ2-5	CASSLQNIQETQYF	TGTGCCAGCAGCTTACAGAACATCCAAGAGACCCAGTACTTC
TRBV7-2	.	.	TRBJ2-7	CATREWGGSYEQYF	TGTGCCACCCGGGAGTGGGGAGGCTCCTACGAGCAGTACTTC
TRBV29-1	TRBD1	.	TRBJ2-1	CSGGQGSYNEQFF	TGCAGCGGGGGACAGGGGTCCTACAATGAGCAGTTCTTC
TRBV7-3	.	.	TRBJ1-6	CASSLQGRDSPLHF	TGTGCCAGCTCTCTACAGGGCCGGGATTCACCCCTCCACTTT
TRBV6-6	.	.	TRBJ1-1	CASSYNSGRNTEAFF	TGTGCCAGCAGTTACAACTCCGGTAGGAACACTGAAGCTTTCTTT
TRBV6-5	.	many	TRBJ2-7	CASRAGLAYEQYF	TGTGCCAGCAGAGCAGGGTTGGCCTACGAGCAGTACTTC
TRBV9	TRBD2	.	TRBJ2-5	CASSVGPSGAGETQYF	TGTGCCAGCAGCGTAGGCCCTAGCGGGGCTGGTGAGACCCAGTACTTC
TRBV29-1	.	.	TRBJ2-7	CSVQQTSYEQYF	TGCAGCGTTCAACAGACGTCCTACGAGCAGTACTTC
TRBV19	.	few	TRBJ2-7	CASSNLLRSEQYF	TGTGCCAGTAGTAACCTTTTGAGGAGCGAGCAGTACTTC
TRBV2	.	.	TRBJ2-7	CASSDPRFLYEQYF	TGTGCCAGCAGTGATCCCAGGTTTCTCTACGAGCAGTACTTC
TRBV28	TRBD2	.	TRBJ2-1	CASNTASGGYNEQFF	TGTGCCAGCAACACCGCTAGCGGGGGGTACAATGAGCAGTTCTTC
TRBV24-1	TRBD1	few	TRBJ2-1	CATSDPMAGGPLEQFF	TGTGCCACCAGTGATCCCATGGCAGGGGGCCCACTCGAGCAGTTCTTC
TRBV24-1	.	.	TRBJ2-6	CATSDATTGTGANVLTF	TGTGCCACCAGTGACGCTACTACAGGGACTGGGGCCAACGTCCTGACTTTC
TRBV24-1	TRBD2	.	TRBJ2-7	CATSDHSGNLPYEQYF	TGTGCCACCAGTGATCATAGCGGGAACTTGCCCTACGAGCAGTACTTC
TRBV10-2	TRBD1	.	TRBJ2-7	CASSGTNRGRSPEQYF	TGCGCCAGCAGTGGCACCAACAGGGGGCGCAGTCCCGAGCAGTACTTC
TRBV3-1/TRBV3-2	.	.	TRBJ1-2	CASSSQGPRGGYTF	TGTGCCAGCAGTTCACAGGGCCCTAGGGGTGGCTACACCTTC
TRBV5-1	TRBD1	.	TRBJ2-3	CASQDRGRITDTQYF	TGCGCCAGCCAAGACAGGGGGCGCATAACAGATACGCAGTATTTT
TRBV4-1	.	.	TRBJ2-6	CASSQINAGSGANVLTF	TGCGCCAGCAGCCAAATCAATGCGGGGTCCGGGGCCAACGTCCTGACTTTC
TRBV5-6	.	.	TRBJ2-3	CASSLWGETDTQYF	TGTGCCAGCAGCTTATGGGGGGAAACAGATACGCAGTATTTT
TRBV7-9	.	once	TRBJ1-3	CASSRGQIGNTIYF	TGTGCCAGCAGCCGGGGACAAATCGGAAACACCATATATTTT
TRBV27	.	.	TRBJ2-7	CASSLLRGSNEQYF	TGTGCCAGCAGTTTACTTCGTGGGAGTAACGAGCAGTACTTC
TRBV18	TRBD1	.	TRBJ1-3	CASSLPPGQGSGNTIYF	TGTGCCAGCTCATTGCCCCCGGGACAGGGATCTGGAAACACCATATATTTT
TRBV4-2	.	.	TRBJ2-1	CASSQHSAPLATEVF	TGTGCCAGCAGCCAACACTCCGCCCCCCTAGCCACAGAGGTCTTC
TRBV28	.	few	TRBJ1-3	CASSLVSGNTIYF	TGTGCCAGCAGTCTAGTATCTGGAAACACCATATATTTT
TRBV7-3	TRBD2	.	TRBJ2-2	CASSPIAGTGELFF	TGTGCCAGCAGCCCCATAGCGGGGACCGGGGAGCTGTTTTTT
TRBV5-1	.	.	TRBJ2-1	CASSLDRSSYNEQFF	TGCGCCAGCAGTTTAGACAGAAGCTCCTACAATGAGCAGTTCTTC
TRBV7-6	TRBD2	.	TRBJ2-2	CASSSTSAGSGELFF	TGTGCCAGCAGCTCAACTAGCGCGGGTTCCGGGGAGCTGTTTTTT
TRBV28	.	.	TRBJ2-2	CASSSWTENTGELFF	TGTGCCAGCAGTTCCTGGACAGAGAACACCGGGGAGCTGTTTTTT